Following are 8 T cell receptor beta chains from one sample sequenced in a study of shared clonotypes between healthy human individuals. Using immunoSEQ multiplex PCR, the repertoire was profiled, and TCRdb retains in-frame clones only, with some absent. The sample shows 95,000 to 120,000 clones, under 70% of them seen only once. The sample was memory CD8+ T cells sorted from blood. Subset: CD45RO+ cells pooled with CCR7-negative TemRA cells. Receptor source: a woman in her twenties or thirties in good health.

The rearrangement links TRBV7-2 to TRBJ2-1; TRBD2 matches 8 bases. Germline V CDR1 and CDR2: SGHTA, FQGNSA. This CDR3 has 19 residues. V gave up 2 bases and J gave up 3 bases; unmatched junction bases: 15. CDR3 DNA: TGTGCCAGCAGCTTAAGGTTCTCCCTCGGGAGGGCTAACTACAATGAGCAGTTCTTC. The encoded protein is CASSLRFSLGRANYNEQFF.

J is TRBJ2-2 and V is TRBV10-3; D is possibly TRBD2 (6 bases). The CDR3 contains 15 residues. Per germline, CDR1 ENHRY and CDR2 SYGVKD. Trimming pared 3 bases from V and 2 bases from J, leaving 10 bases between. CDR3 region: CAISDQTRNTGELFF. The CDR3 DNA follows: TGTGCCATCAGTGACCAGACTAGAAACACCGGGGAGCTGTTTTTT.

The chain links TRBV6-5 to TRBJ2-7; the D gene is possibly TRBD2 (5 bases). V shed 7 bases and J shed 4 bases, with 14 bases lying between them. This CDR3 is 13 amino acids long. Germline assignment: CDR1 MNHEY and CDR2 SVGAGI. CDR3 nucleotides: TGTGCCAGCACGGGATCTGAGCCTTACGAGCAGTACTTC. As protein: CASTGSEPYEQYF.

The chain couples TRBV5-1 to TRBJ2-1; D is unresolved. With 4 bases removed from V and 6 bases from J, the gap between germline ends came to 11 bases. The CDR3 covers 13 residues. Germline V gives CDR1 SGHRS, CDR2 YFSETQ. CDR3: CASSTNGANEQFF. The CDR3 DNA sequence: TGCGCCAGCAGCACTAACGGTGCCAATGAGCAGTTCTTC.

The rearrangement uses TRBV11-2 and TRBJ1-2; the D is unclear. CDR1 and CDR2 from the germline V gene are SGHAT and FQNNGV. CDR3 length: 15 amino acids. V lost 4 bases to trimming and J lost 7 bases, with 19 bases between them. CDR3 sequence (DNA): TGTGCCAGCAGCTCGGGTGGGAGCCAGGAAGGTGGCTACACCTTC. Translating it yields CASSSGGSQEGGYTF.

The chain's CDR3 is CASSLDPVPLPEAFF. Here the CDR3 DNA reads TGTGCCAGCAGCTTAGATCCTGTACCATTACCTGAAGCTTTCTTT. The chain couples TRBV11-2 to TRBJ1-1; D is undetermined. With 0 bases removed from V and 6 bases from J, the gap between germline ends came to 14 bases. Germline V gene sequence: CDR1 SGHAT, CDR2 FQNNGV. CDR3 length: 15 residues.

The J gene is TRBJ1-5, the V gene TRBV2, with TRBD1 matching over 10 bases. Unmatched junction bases numbered 5, after V lost 5 bases and J lost 1 base. CDR1 is SNHLY, CDR2 FYNNEI, per germline. This CDR3 has 16 residues. DNA for the CDR3: TGTGCCAGCAGTTCTCGGGACAGGGGAAGCAATCAGCCCCAGCATTTT. It yields the protein CASSSRDRGSNQPQHF.

This rearrangement joins TRBV7-9 to TRBJ1-1, with 7 nucleotides matching TRBD1. This CDR3 has 14 amino acids. The V segment lost 4 bases and the J segment 6 bases; nucleotides outside the gene matches: 8. Germline V gene sequence: CDR1 SEHNR, CDR2 FQNEAQ (reference sequence). CDR3 nucleotides: TGTGCCAGCAGCTGGGGACAGACGTATCCTGAAGCTTTCTTT. This gives the protein CASSWGQTYPEAFF.